The rows below give T cell receptor beta chains drawn from one sample of a study of early T cells in non-severe SARS-CoV-2 infection. TCRdb re-called the 5' RACE reads through MiXCR, storing one row per CDR3 protein. The sample holds fewer than 35,000 distinct CDR3 sequences; 4.5% to 6.5% are singletons and the top ten take approximately 6.5%. Source material: whole blood. The receptors stem from an adult who was a healthcare worker with PCR-confirmed SARS-CoV-2 infection or an uninfected control (not recorded which). CDR3s include the opening cysteine and the closing phenylalanine or tryptophan. A D gene is named only where the DNA matches it firmly. The size field is filled for only some rows; it gives once, few, many or a size class.

size	D	V	J	CDR3	DNA
many	TRBD2	TRBV7-9	TRBJ2-3	CASSPGRTSDWADTQYF	TGTGCCAGCAGTCCAGGGCGGACTAGCGATTGGGCAGATACGCAGTATTTT
NA	NA	TRBV30	TRBJ2-2	CAWTRSVGELFF	TGTGCCTGGACACGGTCGGTCGGGGAGCTGTTTTTT
many	NA	TRBV27	TRBJ1-4	CASGRPSANEKLFF	TGTGCCAGCGGGAGGCCTTCGGCTAATGAAAAACTGTTTTTT
NA	TRBD2	TRBV5-4	TRBJ2-3	CASSLEGLASTDTQYF	TGTGCCAGCAGCTTGGAGGGACTAGCTAGCACAGATACGCAGTATTTT
few	TRBD2	TRBV15	TRBJ2-5	CATSRELAIKTQYF	TGTGCCACCAGCAGAGAACTAGCGATAAAGACCCAGTACTTC
many	NA	TRBV20-1	TRBJ2-1	CSATWTEQFF	TGCAGTGCTACGTGGACAGAGCAGTTCTTC
many	TRBD1	TRBV10-1	TRBJ2-1	CASSAGTAPSNEQFF	TGCGCCAGCAGTGCCGGGACAGCCCCCTCCAATGAGCAGTTCTTC
few	TRBD1	TRBV19	TRBJ2-5	CATSHDREETQYF	TGTGCCACTTCCCATGACAGGGAAGAGACCCAGTACTTC
many	TRBD1	TRBV20-1	TRBJ1-2	CSARVEGQNYGYTF	TGCAGTGCTAGAGTGGAGGGACAGAACTATGGCTACACCTTC
medium-sized	NA	TRBV28	TRBJ2-7	CASSFRYEQYF	TGTGCCAGCAGTTTCCGCTACGAGCAGTACTTC
few	NA	TRBV11-2	TRBJ2-1	CASSPRGSGYNEQFF	TGTGCCAGCAGCCCCCGTGGTAGCGGCTACAATGAGCAGTTCTTC
many	NA	TRBV7-3	TRBJ1-5	CASSDGAGQPQHF	TGTGCCAGCAGCGACGGCGCCGGGCAGCCCCAGCATTTT
few	NA	TRBV4-2	TRBJ1-1	CASSQVTVNTEAFF	TGTGCCAGCAGCCAAGTTACGGTGAACACTGAAGCTTTCTTT
many	TRBD2	TRBV6-1	TRBJ2-1	CASSDILAGLYNEQFF	TGTGCCAGCAGTGACATACTAGCGGGACTCTACAATGAGCAGTTCTTC
NA	TRBD2	TRBV4-1	TRBJ2-1	CASSQVSGPWSEQFF	TGCGCCAGCAGCCAAGTTAGCGGGCCCTGGAGTGAGCAGTTCTTC
many	NA	TRBV5-1	TRBJ1-1	CASSQQGLGTEAFF	TGCGCCAGCAGCCAACAAGGCTTGGGGACTGAAGCTTTCTTT
many	TRBD1	TRBV24-1	TRBJ2-2	CATSDSGQGITGELFF	TGTGCCACCAGTGATTCGGGACAGGGCATCACCGGGGAGCTGTTTTTT
medium-sized	TRBD2	TRBV27	TRBJ2-7	CASRGSGGYEQYF	TGTGCCAGCAGGGGGAGCGGGGGTTACGAGCAGTACTTC
medium-sized	TRBD2	TRBV6-4	TRBJ2-3	CASSPSGSEADTQYF	TGTGCCAGCAGTCCCAGCGGGAGTGAGGCAGATACGCAGTATTTT
many	NA	TRBV6-5	TRBJ1-5	CASSYDREGQPQHF	TGTGCCAGCAGTTATGATAGGGAGGGTCAGCCCCAGCATTTT
many	NA	TRBV20-1	TRBJ1-1	CSASWGSTRNTEAFF	TGCAGTGCTAGCTGGGGGTCAACTCGAAACACTGAAGCTTTCTTT
NA	TRBD2	TRBV5-4	TRBJ2-5	CASSVGQRGQETQYF	TGTGCCAGCAGCGTCGGGCAGCGGGGGCAAGAGACCCAGTACTTC
many	NA	TRBV12-5	TRBJ1-5	CASGLGLGPQHF	TGTGCTAGTGGTTTGGGCCTAGGGCCCCAGCATTTT
many	TRBD2	TRBV7-8	TRBJ2-7	CASSSVLGLAPYEQYF	TGTGCCAGCAGCTCAGTTCTGGGACTAGCCCCCTACGAGCAGTACTTC
medium-sized	NA	TRBV27	TRBJ2-5	CASSLIGVGETQYF	TGTGCCAGCAGTCTCATAGGGGTTGGAGAGACCCAGTACTTC
many	NA	TRBV7-6	TRBJ2-7	CASSLASLSEQYF	TGTGCCAGCAGCTTAGCGAGTTTGTCCGAGCAGTACTTC
many	NA	TRBV6-6	TRBJ2-2	CASSYRVSGTVGELFF	TGTGCCAGCAGTTACCGTGTGTCGGGGACTGTCGGGGAGCTGTTTTTT
few	NA	TRBV28	TRBJ1-2	CASIPGTTPYGYTF	TGTGCCAGCATCCCTGGGACTACGCCTTACGGCTACACCTTC
many	NA	TRBV27	TRBJ2-2	CASSFRLTNTGELFF	TGTGCCAGCAGTTTCCGGCTTACGAACACCGGGGAGCTGTTTTTT
many	NA	TRBV28	TRBJ2-1	CASSFSGERNEQFF	TGTGCCAGCAGTTTCAGCGGAGAGAGGAATGAGCAGTTCTTC
many	TRBD2	TRBV20-1	TRBJ2-2	CSASEAGVPGELFF	TGCAGTGCTAGTGAAGCGGGAGTCCCCGGGGAGCTGTTTTTT
few	NA	TRBV11-2	TRBJ1-4	CASSLGQREKLFF	TGTGCCAGCAGCTTAGGACAGAGAGAAAAACTGTTTTTT
few	NA	TRBV10-2	TRBJ2-3	CASSAGGEDTQYF	TGCGCCAGCAGTGCCGGGGGAGAAGATACGCAGTATTTT
few	NA	TRBV7-2	TRBJ2-2	CASSLFAATNTGELFF	TGTGCCAGCAGCCTCTTTGCGGCGACGAACACCGGGGAGCTGTTTTTT